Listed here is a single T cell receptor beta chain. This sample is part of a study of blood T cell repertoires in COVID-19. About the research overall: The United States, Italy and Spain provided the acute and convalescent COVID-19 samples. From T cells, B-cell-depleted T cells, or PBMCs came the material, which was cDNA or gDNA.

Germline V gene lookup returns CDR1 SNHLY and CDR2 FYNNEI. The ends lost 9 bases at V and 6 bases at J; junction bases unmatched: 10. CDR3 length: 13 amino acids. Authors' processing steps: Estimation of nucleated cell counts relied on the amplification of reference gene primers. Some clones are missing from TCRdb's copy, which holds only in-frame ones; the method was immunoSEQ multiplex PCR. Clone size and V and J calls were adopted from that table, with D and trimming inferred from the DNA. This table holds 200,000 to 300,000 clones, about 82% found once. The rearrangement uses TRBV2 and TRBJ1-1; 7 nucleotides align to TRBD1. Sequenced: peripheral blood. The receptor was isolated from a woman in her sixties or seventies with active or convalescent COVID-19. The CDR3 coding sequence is TGTGCCAGTCTAGGGACAGCGGCCCCTGAAGCTTTCTTT. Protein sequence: CASLGTAAPEAFF.